The source of this T cell receptor (beta chain) is a study of read filtering for tumor transcriptome and immune sequencing. Study information: Mean patient age was about 66 years, range roughly 45 to 80; approximately 17 male, 14 to 15 female.

This CDR3 region has 16 residues. Trimming at V came to 2 bases and at J to 7 bases, leaving 7 bases not matched to a gene. The V gene's germline CDR1 is SGDLS and CDR2 YYNGEE. From about 0.4 ug of RNA, a library with molecular barcoded alpha/delta and beta/gamma adaptors was made. TCRdb used MiXCR to reprocess the reads, holding one entry per CDR3 protein. The top ten hold under 55% of the sample, which has around 58,000 distinct CDR3 sequences, approximately 15% seen once. This clonotype was detected ten times or more. V usage is TRBV9 and J usage is TRBJ2-1, with 12 bases matching TRBD2. The TCR sequence derives from a donor older than 35 with multiple myeloma. The specimen sequenced was a population of CD138-negative cells sorted from bone marrow. In nucleotides, the CDR3 is TGTGCCAGCAGCGTCCTAGCGGGAGGGGTAAGGAATGAGCAGTTCTTC. Translation: CASSVLAGGVRNEQFF. Filled out from reference TRBV9 and TRBJ2-1, the complete variable domain reads DSGVTQTPKHLITATGQRVTLRCSPRSGDLSVYWYQQSLDQGLQFLIQYYNGEERAKGNILERFSAQQFPDLHSELNLSSLELGDSALYFCASSVLAGGVRNEQFFGPGTRLTVL.